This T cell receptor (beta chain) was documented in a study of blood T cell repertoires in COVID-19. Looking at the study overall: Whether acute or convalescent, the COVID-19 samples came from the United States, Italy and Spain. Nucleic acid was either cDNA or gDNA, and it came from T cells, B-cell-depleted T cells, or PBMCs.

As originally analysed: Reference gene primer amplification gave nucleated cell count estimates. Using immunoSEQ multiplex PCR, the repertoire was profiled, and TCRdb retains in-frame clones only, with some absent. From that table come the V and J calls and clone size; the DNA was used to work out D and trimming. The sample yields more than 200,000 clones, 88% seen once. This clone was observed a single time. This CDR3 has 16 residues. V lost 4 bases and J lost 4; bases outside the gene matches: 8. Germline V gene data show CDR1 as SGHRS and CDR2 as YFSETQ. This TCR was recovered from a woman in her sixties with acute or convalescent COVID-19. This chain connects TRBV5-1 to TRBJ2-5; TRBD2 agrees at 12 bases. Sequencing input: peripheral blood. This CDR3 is CASSALTSGSGETQYF. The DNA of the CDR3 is TGCGCCAGCAGCGCCCTGACTAGCGGGAGTGGAGAGACCCAGTACTTC. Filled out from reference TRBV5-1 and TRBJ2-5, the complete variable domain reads KAGVTQTPRYLIKTRGQQVTLSCSPISGHRSVSWYQQTPGQGLQFLFEYFSETQRNKGNFPGRFSGRQFSNSRSEMNVSTLELGDSALYLCASSALTSGSGETQYFGPGTRLLVL.